This T cell receptor beta chain was obtained from a study of PD-L1 blockade in urothelial cancer. The overall study: Peripheral blood specimens exhibited a median yield of about 140,000 T cells.

The V gene's germline CDR1 is SEHNR and CDR2 FQNEAQ (reference sequence). Trimming cost V 0 bases and J 2 bases; bases outside gene matches: 0. The CDR3 spans 14 residues. Time point described: pretreatment peripheral blood. Synthetic TCR analog templates were added to each PCR reaction. Clones were read by immunoSEQ multiplex PCR, and TCRdb kept only the in-frame ones, dropping some. The sample shows tens of thousands of clones, just under 85% of them seen only once. V and J are TRBV7-9 and TRBJ2-5; 7 bases match TRBD2. Specimen: PBMCs, collected around atezolizumab (anti-PD-L1) treatment. This clonotype was obtained from a man aged 35-49 years with urothelial cancer. CDR3 in amino acids: CASSLAGGQETQYF. CDR3 DNA: TGTGCCAGCAGCTTAGCGGGAGGGCAAGAGACCCAGTACTTC.